These T cell receptor beta chains were read from a single sample in a study of cytomegalovirus exposure and HLA in healthy donors. TCRdb keeps only in-frame clones here, not all; method: immunoSEQ multiplex PCR. The repertoire holds about 70,000 clones, with 92% as singletons. The sequenced sample consisted of PBMCs. The receptors come from a man aged 18 to 30 in good health and CMV-seropositive. Each CDR3 is given with its conserved first and last residue. Each record gives: CDR3 DNA, CDR3 protein, D gene, V gene, clone size, J gene. A D gene is named only where the DNA matches it firmly. Size values are once, few and many counts, or a class for expanded clones, and some rows have none.

CDR3 DNA: TGCGCCAGCAGCGGGGGGACTAGCGGGAGAACAGATACGCAGTATTTT
CDR3 protein: CASSGGTSGRTDTQYF
D gene: TRBD2
V gene: TRBV5-1
clone size: .
J gene: TRBJ2-3

CDR3 DNA: TGTGCCAGTAACCCGAAGGGCAGGGGGCGCAGCTATGGCTACACCTTC
CDR3 protein: CASNPKGRGRSYGYTF
D gene: TRBD1
V gene: TRBV19
clone size: .
J gene: TRBJ1-2

CDR3 DNA: TGCGCCAGCAGCTTTAGCGGGGCCTACAATGAGCAGTTCTTC
CDR3 protein: CASSFSGAYNEQFF
D gene: TRBD2
V gene: TRBV5-1
clone size: once
J gene: TRBJ2-1

CDR3 DNA: TGTGCCAGCAGTGACCGAGCTATTTCTGAGCAGTTCTTC
CDR3 protein: CASSDRAISEQFF
D gene: .
V gene: TRBV2
clone size: .
J gene: TRBJ2-1

CDR3 DNA: TGTGCCAGCAGCTTAGGGATAGGGCAGGGCACCGGGGAGCTGTTTTTT
CDR3 protein: CASSLGIGQGTGELFF
D gene: .
V gene: TRBV7-6
clone size: once
J gene: TRBJ2-2

CDR3 DNA: TGTGCCAGTAGTACCACGGGGGGAACAATCTACGAGCAGTACTTC
CDR3 protein: CASSTTGGTIYEQYF
D gene: TRBD2
V gene: TRBV19
clone size: .
J gene: TRBJ2-7

CDR3 DNA: TGTGCCAGCTCACCCGACAGGGTAAGGACTGAAGCTTTCTTT
CDR3 protein: CASSPDRVRTEAFF
D gene: TRBD1
V gene: TRBV18
clone size: once
J gene: TRBJ1-1

CDR3 DNA: TGTGCCTGGATTAATGCAGCGAACACCGGGGAGCTGTTTTTT
CDR3 protein: CAWINAANTGELFF
D gene: .
V gene: TRBV30
clone size: .
J gene: TRBJ2-2

CDR3 DNA: TGCGCCAGCAGCTGGCCGGGACTAGCGGACACAGATACGCAGTATTTT
CDR3 protein: CASSWPGLADTDTQYF
D gene: TRBD2
V gene: TRBV5-1
clone size: once
J gene: TRBJ2-3

CDR3 DNA: TGTGCCAGCAGTGAAGCAGTAGCGGGAGACAATGAGCAGTTCTTC
CDR3 protein: CASSEAVAGDNEQFF
D gene: TRBD2
V gene: TRBV6-1
clone size: .
J gene: TRBJ2-1

CDR3 DNA: TGTGCCAGCAGCGAGGGGTTTAATGAAAAACTGTTTTTT
CDR3 protein: CASSEGFNEKLFF
D gene: .
V gene: TRBV9
clone size: .
J gene: TRBJ1-4

CDR3 DNA: TGTGCCAGCAGCTCTCAGCCGACTAGCGGAGCCGGGGAGCTGTTTTTT
CDR3 protein: CASSSQPTSGAGELFF
D gene: TRBD2
V gene: TRBV5-6
clone size: .
J gene: TRBJ2-2

CDR3 DNA: TGTGCCAGCAGTTATACTAGCGGGACCTACGAGCAGTACTTC
CDR3 protein: CASSYTSGTYEQYF
D gene: TRBD2
V gene: TRBV27
clone size: .
J gene: TRBJ2-7

CDR3 DNA: TGTGCCAGTAGTATAGAAGGGCAGGGGACTGAAGCTTTCTTT
CDR3 protein: CASSIEGQGTEAFF
D gene: .
V gene: TRBV19
clone size: once
J gene: TRBJ1-1

CDR3 DNA: TGTGCCAGCAGTTTATTTTCACAGGTCATTGAAGCTTTCTTT
CDR3 protein: CASSLFSQVIEAFF
D gene: .
V gene: TRBV28
clone size: .
J gene: TRBJ1-1

CDR3 DNA: TGTGCCAGCAGCTTACAGGGGACCACTGAAGCTTTCTTT
CDR3 protein: CASSLQGTTEAFF
D gene: .
V gene: TRBV11-3
clone size: .
J gene: TRBJ1-1

CDR3 DNA: TGTGCCAGCAGCTTACGAGATACGCAGTATTTT
CDR3 protein: CASSLRDTQYF
D gene: .
V gene: TRBV11-2
clone size: few
J gene: TRBJ2-3

CDR3 DNA: TGTGCCAGCAGTGAATTAGACAGGGGATTAAGGAATGAGCAGTTCTTC
CDR3 protein: CASSELDRGLRNEQFF
D gene: TRBD1
V gene: TRBV2
clone size: .
J gene: TRBJ2-1

CDR3 DNA: TGCGCCAGCAGCTTGGCTGAGGGAGTCTTCTACGAGCAGTACTTC
CDR3 protein: CASSLAEGVFYEQYF
D gene: .
V gene: TRBV5-1
clone size: .
J gene: TRBJ2-7

CDR3 DNA: TGTGCCAGCAGCTTAGATCAGGGACTAGCGGGTTACAATGAGCAGTTCTTC
CDR3 protein: CASSLDQGLAGYNEQFF
D gene: TRBD2
V gene: TRBV7-9
clone size: .
J gene: TRBJ2-1

CDR3 DNA: TGTGCCAGCAGCCCGACGGGGACTAGCGGGATGGTCTACGAGCAGTACTTC
CDR3 protein: CASSPTGTSGMVYEQYF
D gene: TRBD2
V gene: TRBV7-3
clone size: .
J gene: TRBJ2-7

CDR3 DNA: TGCGCCAGCAGCCTAGCGCCAAATCCGCCGGCAGATACGCAGTATTTT
CDR3 protein: CASSLAPNPPADTQYF
D gene: .
V gene: TRBV5-1
clone size: .
J gene: TRBJ2-3

CDR3 DNA: TGTGCCACCATACCGGACGGGGATAGCAATCAGCCCCAGCATTTT
CDR3 protein: CATIPDGDSNQPQHF
D gene: .
V gene: TRBV7-8
clone size: .
J gene: TRBJ1-5

CDR3 DNA: TGTGCCAGCACCTCAGGACTAGCTAGGTCAGATACGCAGTATTTT
CDR3 protein: CASTSGLARSDTQYF
D gene: TRBD2
V gene: TRBV5-4
clone size: .
J gene: TRBJ2-3

CDR3 DNA: TGCGCCAGCAGTGATGGGCAGGCCGACACCTACGAGCAGTACTTC
CDR3 protein: CASSDGQADTYEQYF
D gene: .
V gene: TRBV10-1
clone size: .
J gene: TRBJ2-7

CDR3 DNA: TGTGCCAGCCGAGACAGGGAGTCGTACGAGCAGTACTTC
CDR3 protein: CASRDRESYEQYF
D gene: TRBD1
V gene: TRBV5-6
clone size: .
J gene: TRBJ2-7

CDR3 DNA: TGCAGCCTCTCGGGAGGGCGGGACGAGACCCAGTACTTC
CDR3 protein: CSLSGGRDETQYF
D gene: TRBD2
V gene: TRBV29-1
clone size: .
J gene: TRBJ2-5

CDR3 DNA: TGTGCCAGCAGAGGCACCGGGACAGGTTCCTCCTACGAGCAGTACTTC
CDR3 protein: CASRGTGTGSSYEQYF
D gene: TRBD1
V gene: TRBV11-2
clone size: .
J gene: TRBJ2-7

CDR3 DNA: TGTGCCAGCAGTTTCCAGGGGGCTAACACTGAAGCTTTCTTT
CDR3 protein: CASSFQGANTEAFF
D gene: TRBD1
V gene: TRBV27
clone size: .
J gene: TRBJ1-1

CDR3 DNA: TGTGCCAGCAGTTTAGCACAGCGGGCTCGGCATTTT
CDR3 protein: CASSLAQRARHF
D gene: .
V gene: TRBV28
clone size: .
J gene: TRBJ1-5

CDR3 DNA: TGTGCCAGCAGTCTAAGTATTTCTGGGGCCAACGTCCTGACTTTC
CDR3 protein: CASSLSISGANVLTF
D gene: .
V gene: TRBV6-6
clone size: .
J gene: TRBJ2-6

CDR3 DNA: TGTGCCAGCAGCCCGGACAGTGCCGGAGAAAAACTGTTTTTT
CDR3 protein: CASSPDSAGEKLFF
D gene: .
V gene: TRBV7-8
clone size: .
J gene: TRBJ1-4

CDR3 DNA: TGTGCCAGCAGCTTAATCGGCACCGGGGAGCTGTTTTTT
CDR3 protein: CASSLIGTGELFF
D gene: .
V gene: TRBV7-8
clone size: .
J gene: TRBJ2-2

CDR3 DNA: TGTGCCAGCAGCTGGACAGGCCGAAGCTCCTACGAGCAGTACTTC
CDR3 protein: CASSWTGRSSYEQYF
D gene: TRBD1
V gene: TRBV28
clone size: once
J gene: TRBJ2-7

CDR3 DNA: TGTGCCAGTAAATACGGGACAGGGGGGGGCTCTGGAAACACCATATATTTT
CDR3 protein: CASKYGTGGGSGNTIYF
D gene: TRBD1
V gene: TRBV19
clone size: .
J gene: TRBJ1-3

CDR3 DNA: TGTGCCAGCTCACCCGGGACAGGGGCGACGGGAAACACCATATATTTT
CDR3 protein: CASSPGTGATGNTIYF
D gene: TRBD1
V gene: TRBV18
clone size: .
J gene: TRBJ1-3

CDR3 DNA: TGCGCCAGCAGCTTGAAGGACAGGGACTACTATGGCTACACCTTC
CDR3 protein: CASSLKDRDYYGYTF
D gene: TRBD1
V gene: TRBV5-1
clone size: .
J gene: TRBJ1-2

CDR3 DNA: TGTGCCAGCAGCCCTTTCGGAGGCGACGGCTACACCTTC
CDR3 protein: CASSPFGGDGYTF
D gene: .
V gene: TRBV25-1
clone size: .
J gene: TRBJ1-2

CDR3 DNA: TGTGCCTTTCAACCCGACAGGGCCTCAACTGGCAATGAGCAGTTCTTC
CDR3 protein: CAFQPDRASTGNEQFF
D gene: TRBD1
V gene: TRBV27
clone size: .
J gene: TRBJ2-1

CDR3 DNA: TGTGCCAGCAGTGGTGGTTCGGGACAGGTGAACACTGAAGCTTTCTTT
CDR3 protein: CASSGGSGQVNTEAFF
D gene: TRBD1
V gene: TRBV6-1
clone size: .
J gene: TRBJ1-1

CDR3 DNA: TGTGCCAGCAGGGATCCCCTAGCGGGAGGGACAGATACGCAGTATTTT
CDR3 protein: CASRDPLAGGTDTQYF
D gene: TRBD2
V gene: TRBV27
clone size: .
J gene: TRBJ2-3

CDR3 DNA: TGCGCCAGCAGCGCCGGGACAGGGGGGCGCGGGGAGCTGTTTTTT
CDR3 protein: CASSAGTGGRGELFF
D gene: TRBD1
V gene: TRBV5-1
clone size: .
J gene: TRBJ2-2

CDR3 DNA: TGTGCCAGCAGTTCGGCGGGTATGACAAGGAGCAGCTACGAGCAGTACTTC
CDR3 protein: CASSSAGMTRSSYEQYF
D gene: .
V gene: TRBV28
clone size: .
J gene: TRBJ2-7

CDR3 DNA: TGTGCCAGCAGCCCGACAGGGCGTGCTATGGATGAGCAGTTCTTC
CDR3 protein: CASSPTGRAMDEQFF
D gene: TRBD1
V gene: TRBV5-6
clone size: .
J gene: TRBJ2-1

CDR3 DNA: TGTGCCAGTAGTATTGGCCCGAGGGGGGGGACACCGAATCAGCCCCAGCATTTT
CDR3 protein: CASSIGPRGGTPNQPQHF
D gene: .
V gene: TRBV19
clone size: .
J gene: TRBJ1-5

CDR3 DNA: TGTGCCAGCAGTATAGGACAGGGCTACGAGCAGTACTTC
CDR3 protein: CASSIGQGYEQYF
D gene: TRBD1
V gene: TRBV27
clone size: .
J gene: TRBJ2-7